The 6 T cell receptor beta chains in this list originate from one sample, sequenced in a study of blood T cell repertoires in COVID-19. Sequencing was performed with immunoSEQ multiplex PCR; in TCRdb, only in-frame clones are kept and a portion is missing. This table has about 86,000 clones, roughly 86% appearing once. Sequencing was carried out using peripheral blood. These receptor sequences come from a woman at least 80 years old with acute or convalescent COVID-19.

The chain employs TRBV3-1 (or the pseudogene TRBV3-2) and TRBJ1-1; D unclear. With 8 bases removed from V and 2 bases from J, the gap between germline ends came to 12 bases. CDR1 is LGHDT, CDR2 YNNKEL, per germline (reference sequence). The CDR3 contains 13 residues. Written as DNA, the CDR3 is TGTGCCAGCGGATACTCAGGAAACACTGAAGCTTTCTTT. This gives the protein CASGYSGNTEAFF.

The chain carries TRBV6-1 and TRBJ2-4; weak D call: TRBD1 (6 bases). This CDR3 comprises 15 residues. The V gene lost 1 base and the J gene lost 8 bases, with 15 bases spanning the gap. Germline-derived CDR1 and CDR2 are MNHNS and SASEGT. CDR3 nucleotides: TGTGCCAGCAGTGAAGTCGGCCAGGGGAGCGACATTCAGTACTTC. Translating it yields CASSEVGQGSDIQYF.

V gene TRBV6-5 combines with J gene TRBJ1-3, with TRBD1 as a possible D gene (5 bases). Germline values: CDR1 MNHEY, CDR2 SVGAGI. V was pared by 5 bases and J by 4 bases, with 12 bases between. This CDR3 spans 14 amino acids. In nucleotides, the CDR3 is TGTGCCAGCAGTCCTCAGACAGCAGGAAACACCATATATTTT. Translation gives CASSPQTAGNTIYF.

The chain is built from TRBV7-9 and TRBJ1-1, with 11 nucleotides matching TRBD1. The V gene end was trimmed by 5 bases and the J gene end by 7 bases; junction bases not matched to a gene: 3. CDR3 length equals 13 residues. Per the germline V gene, CDR1 is SEHNR and CDR2 is FQNEAQ (reference sequence). The CDR3: CASSRGTGGEAFF. CDR3 sequence (DNA): TGTGCCAGCAGCAGGGGGACAGGGGGTGAAGCTTTCTTT.

The chain uses TRBV6-1 and TRBJ1-5; 12 nucleotides agree with TRBD1. This CDR3 is 17 amino acids long. CDR1 is MNHNS and CDR2 is SASEGT in the germline V gene. The V segment lost 4 bases and the J segment 1 base; nucleotides outside the gene matches: 5. CDR3 protein: CASSGDRGLGSNQPQHF. CDR3 coding DNA: TGTGCCAGCAGTGGGGACAGGGGGCTCGGGAGCAATCAGCCCCAGCATTTT.

The genes are TRBV18 and TRBJ1-6; no clear D gene. This CDR3 spans 15 amino acids. Germline-derived CDR1 and CDR2 are KGHSH and LQKENI. Trimming took 1 base from V and 8 from J, leaving 12 bases between them. The CDR3 DNA reads as TGTGCCAGCTCACCACATGTCGTACCGGATTCACCCCTCCACTTT. Its translation: CASSPHVVPDSPLHF.